Listed below are T cell receptor beta chains from one sample, sequenced in a study of T cell repertoires in cytomegalovirus infection. MiXCR, run by TCRdb on the reads, gives a single entry per CDR3 protein. The sample comprises a few hundred thousand distinct CDR3 sequences, approximately 14% of which are singletons, and around 8.7% rests with the top ten. Material for sequencing was PBMCs. These receptors were collected from a human donor in good health (CMV status not recorded). Some clones in this sample may be carry-over from other donors' samples. Each CDR3 is given with its conserved first and last residue. The D gene is left open where the match is weak. Rows may omit the clone size; those that give it use once, few, many or a size class.

J gene: TRBJ1-1
V gene: TRBV5-1
clone size: .
D gene: .
CDR3 protein: CASSLGDEIYTEAFF
CDR3 DNA: TGCGCCAGCAGCTTGGGAGACGAGATCTACACTGAAGCTTTCTTT

J gene: TRBJ2-1
V gene: TRBV6-2/TRBV6-3
clone size: many
D gene: .
CDR3 protein: CASSVRANEQFF
CDR3 DNA: TGTGCCAGCAGCGTGAGGGCCAATGAGCAGTTCTTC

J gene: TRBJ1-5
V gene: TRBV19
clone size: .
D gene: .
CDR3 protein: CASSILRQISNQPQHF
CDR3 DNA: TGTGCCAGTAGTATTCTTCGTCAGATTAGCAATCAGCCCCAGCATTTT

J gene: TRBJ2-7
V gene: TRBV7-9
clone size: many
D gene: .
CDR3 protein: CASSFGTYYEQYF
CDR3 DNA: TGTGCCAGCAGCTTCGGCACCTACTACGAGCAGTACTTC

J gene: TRBJ1-1
V gene: TRBV11-2
clone size: many
D gene: .
CDR3 protein: CASSPGPAPEAFF
CDR3 DNA: TGTGCCAGCAGCCCCGGACCTGCTCCTGAAGCTTTCTTT

J gene: TRBJ1-2
V gene: TRBV6-5
clone size: few
D gene: .
CDR3 protein: CASSYSAIGGYTF
CDR3 DNA: TGTGCCAGCAGTTACAGTGCGATTGGTGGCTACACCTTC

J gene: TRBJ2-1
V gene: TRBV6-2/TRBV6-3
clone size: .
D gene: TRBD2
CDR3 protein: CASGNSGGFYNEQFF
CDR3 DNA: TGTGCCAGCGGAAATAGCGGGGGTTTCTACAATGAGCAGTTCTTC

J gene: TRBJ2-7
V gene: TRBV7-2
clone size: many
D gene: .
CDR3 protein: CASSTEGGLFGEQYF
CDR3 DNA: TGTGCCAGCAGCACGGAAGGGGGTCTCTTTGGCGAGCAGTACTTC

J gene: TRBJ2-5
V gene: TRBV6-2/TRBV6-3
clone size: few
D gene: TRBD2
CDR3 protein: CASSYGTRWYF
CDR3 DNA: TGTGCCAGCAGTTACGGGACTAGATGGTACTTC

J gene: TRBJ1-5
V gene: TRBV3-1
clone size: few
D gene: .
CDR3 protein: CASTQGRNHQPQHF
CDR3 DNA: TGTGCCAGCACCCAGGGCCGGAATCATCAGCCCCAGCATTTT

J gene: TRBJ2-1
V gene: TRBV4-1
clone size: .
D gene: .
CDR3 protein: CASSLPAAEPSDNEQFF
CDR3 DNA: TGCGCCAGCAGCCTCCCCGCAGCAGAGCCCTCCGACAATGAGCAGTTCTTC

J gene: TRBJ1-2
V gene: TRBV7-9
clone size: .
D gene: TRBD1
CDR3 protein: CASSVDRGRGYTF
CDR3 DNA: TGTGCCAGCAGCGTCGACAGGGGTCGGGGCTACACCTTC

J gene: TRBJ2-1
V gene: TRBV7-9
clone size: few
D gene: TRBD1
CDR3 protein: CASLTGGNNEQFF
CDR3 DNA: TGTGCCAGCCTAACAGGGGGAAACAATGAGCAGTTCTTC

J gene: TRBJ2-1
V gene: TRBV7-9
clone size: few
D gene: TRBD2
CDR3 protein: CASSFGTSGRENNEQFF
CDR3 DNA: TGTGCCAGCAGCTTTGGGACTAGCGGGAGGGAAAACAATGAGCAGTTCTTC

J gene: TRBJ1-2
V gene: TRBV20-1
clone size: many
D gene: .
CDR3 protein: CSAKGYYGYTF
CDR3 DNA: TGCAGTGCTAAGGGGTACTATGGCTACACCTTC

J gene: TRBJ2-7
V gene: TRBV9
clone size: few
D gene: .
CDR3 protein: CASSVHRNSPYEQYF
CDR3 DNA: TGTGCCAGCAGCGTCCACAGGAACTCCCCCTACGAGCAGTACTTC

J gene: TRBJ2-1
V gene: TRBV14
clone size: .
D gene: .
CDR3 protein: CASSQGWQGVYNEQFF
CDR3 DNA: TGTGCCAGCAGCCAAGGGTGGCAGGGAGTCTACAATGAGCAGTTCTTC

J gene: TRBJ2-1
V gene: TRBV7-7
clone size: many
D gene: TRBD2
CDR3 protein: CASRPDRVGRGGTGEQFF
CDR3 DNA: TGTGCCAGCAGACCCGACAGGGTGGGGCGGGGGGGCACCGGTGAGCAGTTCTTC

J gene: TRBJ1-2
V gene: TRBV28
clone size: many
D gene: .
CDR3 protein: CASSSTGIPGYTF
CDR3 DNA: TGTGCCAGCAGTTCTACAGGGATCCCCGGCTACACCTTC

J gene: TRBJ2-7
V gene: TRBV7-9
clone size: few
D gene: TRBD2
CDR3 protein: CASSFLTSGTSEQYF
CDR3 DNA: TGTGCCAGCAGCTTCTTGACTAGCGGGACCTCCGAGCAGTACTTC

J gene: TRBJ1-1
V gene: TRBV20-1
clone size: .
D gene: .
CDR3 protein: CSARPHQGVDEAFF
CDR3 DNA: TGCAGTGCTAGACCCCACCAGGGCGTTGATGAAGCTTTCTTT

J gene: TRBJ2-3
V gene: TRBV20-1
clone size: .
D gene: .
CDR3 protein: CGSRVGPDTQYF
CDR3 DNA: TGCGGATCTAGGGTTGGGCCAGATACGCAGTATTTT

J gene: TRBJ2-7
V gene: TRBV7-2
clone size: many
D gene: .
CDR3 protein: CASSLDWSSYEQYF
CDR3 DNA: TGTGCCAGCAGCTTAGACTGGAGCTCCTACGAGCAGTACTTC

J gene: TRBJ2-1
V gene: TRBV6-6
clone size: few
D gene: .
CDR3 protein: CASSYSAGITGAPYNEQFF
CDR3 DNA: TGTGCCAGCAGTTACTCGGCAGGTATAACGGGAGCGCCCTACAATGAGCAGTTCTTC

J gene: TRBJ2-3
V gene: TRBV20-1
clone size: .
D gene: TRBD1
CDR3 protein: CSALGDRDTDTQYF
CDR3 DNA: TGCAGTGCCCTCGGGGACAGGGACACAGATACGCAGTATTTT

J gene: TRBJ2-7
V gene: TRBV7-2
clone size: many
D gene: .
CDR3 protein: CASSLFRAYEQYF
CDR3 DNA: TGTGCCAGCAGCTTATTCCGGGCCTACGAGCAGTACTTC

J gene: TRBJ2-3
V gene: TRBV20-1
clone size: few
D gene: TRBD2
CDR3 protein: CSARGGGGTDTQYF
CDR3 DNA: TGCAGTGCTAGGGGCGGGGGTGGCACAGATACGCAGTATTTT

J gene: TRBJ2-1
V gene: TRBV19
clone size: .
D gene: .
CDR3 protein: CASSDRQQFF
CDR3 DNA: TGTGCCAGTAGCGACAGGCAGCAGTTCTTC

J gene: TRBJ1-1
V gene: TRBV7-9
clone size: .
D gene: .
CDR3 protein: CASTRQENTEAFF
CDR3 DNA: TGTGCCAGTACCCGACAGGAGAACACTGAAGCTTTCTTT

J gene: TRBJ2-7
V gene: TRBV20-1
clone size: .
D gene: TRBD2
CDR3 protein: CSARASGYYEQYF
CDR3 DNA: TGCAGTGCTAGAGCTAGCGGATACTACGAGCAGTACTTC

J gene: TRBJ2-3
V gene: TRBV6-4
clone size: .
D gene: .
CDR3 protein: CASSAGYTDTQYF
CDR3 DNA: TGTGCCAGCAGCGCAGGGTACACAGATACGCAGTATTTT

J gene: TRBJ1-1
V gene: TRBV3-1
clone size: few
D gene: TRBD1
CDR3 protein: CASSQLRDRGAVGTEAFF
CDR3 DNA: TGTGCCAGCAGCCAGCTCCGGGACAGGGGTGCGGTGGGCACTGAAGCTTTCTTT

J gene: TRBJ1-5
V gene: TRBV10-3
clone size: many
D gene: TRBD1
CDR3 protein: CAISTGDQPQHF
CDR3 DNA: TGTGCCATCAGTACAGGGGATCAGCCCCAGCATTTT

J gene: TRBJ2-7
V gene: TRBV28
clone size: many
D gene: TRBD1
CDR3 protein: CASRRLTGNEQYF
CDR3 DNA: TGTGCCAGCAGACGCCTGACAGGGAACGAGCAGTACTTC

J gene: TRBJ1-2
V gene: TRBV7-3
clone size: many
D gene: .
CDR3 protein: CASSLGGTDYGYTF
CDR3 DNA: TGTGCCAGCAGCTTAGGGGGGACGGACTATGGCTACACCTTC

J gene: TRBJ2-7
V gene: TRBV4-1
clone size: .
D gene: .
CDR3 protein: CASSPRGRSDYEQYF
CDR3 DNA: TGCGCCAGCAGCCCTCGTGGACGTTCGGACTACGAGCAGTACTTC

J gene: TRBJ2-7
V gene: TRBV3-1
clone size: few
D gene: .
CDR3 protein: CASSQRRGAYEQYF
CDR3 DNA: TGTGCCAGCAGCCAAAGGAGGGGGGCTTACGAGCAGTACTTC

J gene: TRBJ2-3
V gene: TRBV7-2
clone size: many
D gene: .
CDR3 protein: CASRSSTVSSTDTQYF
CDR3 DNA: TGTGCCAGCCGTTCCTCGACAGTCTCTAGCACAGATACGCAGTATTTT

J gene: TRBJ2-3
V gene: TRBV5-6
clone size: many
D gene: .
CDR3 protein: CASSPPFGANTDTQYF
CDR3 DNA: TGTGCCAGCAGCCCTCCTTTCGGCGCTAACACAGATACGCAGTATTTT

J gene: TRBJ2-5
V gene: TRBV7-9
clone size: .
D gene: .
CDR3 protein: CASSARRGQGGTQYF
CDR3 DNA: TGTGCCAGCAGCGCCAGGAGGGGGCAAGGCGGGACCCAGTACTTC

J gene: TRBJ2-1
V gene: TRBV4-2
clone size: many
D gene: TRBD2
CDR3 protein: CASSQGTGVRLAGRVEQFF
CDR3 DNA: TGTGCCAGCAGCCAGGGGACAGGAGTAAGACTAGCGGGACGAGTGGAGCAGTTCTTC

J gene: TRBJ2-1
V gene: TRBV2
clone size: .
D gene: TRBD2
CDR3 protein: CASTLAGVHNEQFF
CDR3 DNA: TGTGCCAGCACCCTAGCGGGAGTACACAATGAGCAGTTCTTC

J gene: TRBJ1-5
V gene: TRBV2
clone size: few
D gene: .
CDR3 protein: CASRLGVGNQPQHF
CDR3 DNA: TGTGCCAGTCGGTTGGGGGTTGGCAATCAGCCCCAGCATTTT

J gene: TRBJ1-2
V gene: TRBV6-1
clone size: once
D gene: .
CDR3 protein: CASSERGPYGYTF
CDR3 DNA: TGTGCCAGCAGTGAAAGGGGACCCTATGGCTACACCTTC

J gene: TRBJ1-5
V gene: TRBV29-1
clone size: many
D gene: .
CDR3 protein: CSVMSRGQPQHF
CDR3 DNA: TGCAGCGTCATGTCCCGTGGGCAGCCCCAGCATTTT

J gene: TRBJ2-5
V gene: TRBV11-2
clone size: .
D gene: TRBD2
CDR3 protein: CTSSLGGSGRALETQYF
CDR3 DNA: TGTACCAGCAGCTTAGGTGGTAGCGGGAGGGCCCTAGAGACCCAGTACTTC

J gene: TRBJ2-1
V gene: TRBV6-4
clone size: .
D gene: TRBD2
CDR3 protein: CASSDSGSGNYNEQFF
CDR3 DNA: TGTGCCAGCAGTGACTCTGGTAGCGGGAACTACAATGAGCAGTTCTTC

J gene: TRBJ2-1
V gene: TRBV6-1
clone size: .
D gene: TRBD2
CDR3 protein: CASSSGGAASYNEQFF
CDR3 DNA: TGTGCCAGCAGTAGCGGGGGGGCAGCCTCCTACAATGAGCAGTTCTTC

J gene: TRBJ2-1
V gene: TRBV29-1
clone size: few
D gene: .
CDR3 protein: CSVEDLDNEQFF
CDR3 DNA: TGCAGCGTTGAAGATCTGGATAATGAGCAGTTCTTC

J gene: TRBJ2-3
V gene: TRBV7-6
clone size: many
D gene: .
CDR3 protein: CASSLGVQGSDTQYF
CDR3 DNA: TGTGCCAGCAGCTTAGGGGTGCAGGGCTCAGATACGCAGTATTTT

J gene: TRBJ1-1
V gene: TRBV29-1
clone size: .
D gene: TRBD1
CDR3 protein: CSVAETGWTEAFF
CDR3 DNA: TGCAGCGTTGCCGAGACAGGGTGGACTGAAGCTTTCTTT

J gene: TRBJ2-1
V gene: TRBV5-1
clone size: few
D gene: .
CDR3 protein: CASSGSPGIYNEQFF
CDR3 DNA: TGCGCCAGCAGCGGTAGTCCCGGGATCTACAATGAGCAGTTCTTC

J gene: TRBJ1-2
V gene: TRBV6-2/TRBV6-3
clone size: once
D gene: .
CDR3 protein: CASIRGGYTF
CDR3 DNA: TGTGCCAGCATACGTGGCGGCTACACCTTC

J gene: TRBJ2-5
V gene: TRBV7-2
clone size: many
D gene: .
CDR3 protein: CASSSSRQTQYF
CDR3 DNA: TGTGCCAGCAGCTCGTCACGGCAGACCCAGTACTTC

J gene: TRBJ2-1
V gene: TRBV7-2
clone size: many
D gene: .
CDR3 protein: CASSLGHEQFF
CDR3 DNA: TGTGCCAGCAGCTTAGGCCATGAGCAGTTCTTC

J gene: TRBJ1-1
V gene: TRBV14
clone size: few
D gene: .
CDR3 protein: CASSWRNTEAFF
CDR3 DNA: TGTGCCAGCTCTTGGAGGAACACTGAAGCTTTCTTT

J gene: TRBJ1-5
V gene: TRBV12-3/TRBV12-4
clone size: many
D gene: .
CDR3 protein: CASSPWGRGNQPQHF
CDR3 DNA: TGTGCCAGCAGTCCCTGGGGTCGGGGAAATCAGCCCCAGCATTTT